This T cell receptor (beta chain) came from a study of shared clonotypes between healthy human individuals. It was CD45RO-negative cells, positively selected for CCR7, that made up naive CD8 cells, with terminally differentiated effector memory CD45RA+ cells excluded. All donors were healthy HIV-negative adults lacking recent acute infections or vaccinations. Every immunoSEQ plate was one replicate of a subset's evenly spread DNA. TCRdb's copy holds only in-frame clones and misses some; the assay was immunoSEQ multiplex PCR. This sample yields hundreds of thousands of clones, of which 95% to 98% are seen a single time; 0.3% belongs to the top ten. Germline V gene data show CDR1 as GTSNPN and CDR2 as SVGIG (reference sequence). The CDR3 is 13 amino acids. V lost 0 bases and J 4 bases, leaving 7 bases between the germline ends.

Specimen: naive CD8+ T cells sorted from blood. The clonotype comes from a man aged 25 to 40 in good health. The chain combines TRBV30 with TRBJ2-1; D is unclear. The CDR3 loop is CAWSVLTYNEQFF. DNA for the CDR3: TGTGCCTGGAGTGTATTAACATACAATGAGCAGTTCTTC.